This is a list of T cell receptor beta chains from one sample in a study of tumor and adjacent non-tumor tissue in lung cancer. TCRdb itself ran the multiplex PCR reads through MiXCR, one entry per CDR3 protein. This table holds approximately 100,000 distinct CDR3 sequences, roughly 74% found once. Sequenced input: lung tumor tissue. The receptor set was obtained from an older woman with non-small cell lung cancer. The CDR3 runs from the conserved cysteine through the conserved F or W. The D gene is left open where the match is weak. Expanded clones are given a class, and other clones once, few, many or no size at all.

TRBV6-5,TRBJ1-6,.,.,TGTGCCAGCACCATGACTAAGTCCTATAATTCAACCCTCCAGTTT,CASTMTKSYNSTLQF
TRBV7-9,TRBJ2-3,.,.,TGTCCCAGCATCCCCTTCGTACCCACAGATACGCAGTATTTT,CPSIPFVPTDTQYF
TRBV28,TRBJ2-7,.,.,TGTGCAAGCAGTTCCACATCGGGGCAGCTGCTACGAATGCAGTACTTC,CASSSTSGQLLRMQYF
TRBV12-3/TRBV12-4,TRBJ2-3,TRBD2,.,TGTGCCGGCAGTTTCAGCGGGAGGCGAGGTACGCAGTATTTT,CAGSFSGRRGTQYF
TRBV12-3/TRBV12-4,TRBJ1-2,.,.,TGTACCATCAGCTATGGTAGGGGCTGGTATGGCTACACCTTC,CTISYGRGWYGYTF
TRBV12-3/TRBV12-4,TRBJ1-6,.,many,TGTGCCAGCAGAGGGGTACGGGAGTCACCCCTCCACTTT,CASRGVRESPLHF
TRBV10-1,TRBJ2-1,TRBD1,.,TGCGCCAGCATGGACAGGGATAACAATGAGCGGTACTTC,CASMDRDNNERYF
TRBV12-3/TRBV12-4,TRBJ2-2,.,.,TGTGCCAGCAACCTACCGAGGGGGACGGACACCGGGGAGCTGTTTTTT,CASNLPRGTDTGELFF
TRBV20-1,TRBJ2-5,.,.,TGCAGTGCGTTCATGGGTGGGCAAGACACCCAGTACTTC,CSAFMGGQDTQYF
TRBV11-2,TRBJ2-2,TRBD2,.,TGTGCCAGCAGCTTCACTAGCGGGGACATCACCAGGGAGCCGTTTTTT,CASSFTSGDITREPFF
TRBV6-2/TRBV6-3,TRBJ2-1,.,.,TGTGCCAGCAGTAACCACTGGGGGATATCCAATGAGCAGTCCTTC,CASSNHWGISNEQSF
TRBV24-1,TRBJ2-5,.,few,TGTGCCACCAGTGATTCTGGCCTAGGGACCCAGTACTTC,CATSDSGLGTQYF
TRBV29-1,TRBJ2-7,.,.,TGCAACGCCCGGGACTCCTCCTACGAGCAATACTTC,CNARDSSYEQYF
TRBV6-1,TRBJ2-5,.,once,TGTGCCAGCAGTAAATCGAACGGGAGAGATACCCAGTACTTC,CASSKSNGRDTQYF
TRBV11-3,TRBJ2-1,TRBD2,once,TGTGCCAACAGCTTAGAATTGATTAGCGGGAGCCACAATGTGCGGTTCTTC,CANSLELISGSHNVRFF
TRBV5-6,TRBJ2-1,.,.,TGTGCCAGCAACCCTTTCCAGGTGGTCAATAACTATGACCAGTTCTTC,CASNPFQVVNNYDQFF
TRBV29-1,TRBJ1-4,.,.,TGCAGCGGACGACAGGCCATTAATGAAAAACTTTTTTTT,CSGRQAINEKLFF
TRBV29-1,TRBJ1-4,.,many,TGCAGCGTTGAATGGGGGGAAAAACTGTTTTTT,CSVEWGEKLFF
TRBV20-1,TRBJ1-1,.,many,TGCAGTGCTAGAGTCCCCGGCTTGAGGACTGAAGCTTTCTTT,CSARVPGLRTEAFF
TRBV28,TRBJ2-3,.,once,TGTACCAGCAAACCGACAGTGATAAATCAGCCCCAGTATTTT,CTSKPTVINQPQYF
TRBV11-2,TRBJ1-6,.,.,TGTGCCAGGAGCTTAGGACGGTTTGGCTCGCCCCTCCACTTT,CARSLGRFGSPLHF
TRBV14,TRBJ2-5,.,.,TGTGCCAGCAGCCAAGCCGGGGACGGCCAAGAGACCCAGTACTTC,CASSQAGDGQETQYF
TRBV20-1,TRBJ2-6,.,once,TGCAGTGCTAGAGTAGTCTGGGGGAGTGCCTCTGGGGCCGACGTCCTGACTTTC,CSARVVWGSASGADVLTF
TRBV6-2/TRBV6-3,TRBJ1-5,.,.,TGTGCCAGCAGTCACGGATCGGGACGGGGCAATCAGCCCCAGCATTTT,CASSHGSGRGNQPQHF
TRBV11-2,TRBJ2-2,.,.,TGTGCCAGCAACTTGGATGGTAAATCCACCGGGGAGCTGTTTTTT,CASNLDGKSTGELFF
TRBV11-3,TRBJ2-7,.,.,TGTGCCAGCAGCTTAGGTGCGGGAACCTACGAGCAGTGCTTC,CASSLGAGTYEQCF
TRBV20-1,TRBJ1-5,.,.,TGCAGCGCCCAATCGAGGGGGGGTTCAAGCAATCAGCTCCAGCATTTT,CSAQSRGGSSNQLQHF
TRBV20-1,TRBJ2-7,TRBD2,many,TGCAGTGCTAGGACTAGCGGGACGCGCTCCTACGAGCAGTACTTC,CSARTSGTRSYEQYF
TRBV11-2,TRBJ2-7,.,.,TGTACCAGCAGCTTATCGTCCGGGAAGCAGTACTTC,CTSSLSSGKQYF
TRBV20-1,TRBJ1-5,TRBD1,many,TGCAGTGCTAGAGAAGACAGGGGAGAGGGTCAGCCCCAGCATTTT,CSAREDRGEGQPQHF
TRBV29-1,TRBJ2-1,TRBD1,.,TGCGGCGTTGAAAGGGGTAGAGGACAGGAGGCAGGCGAGCAGTTCTTC,CGVERGRGQEAGEQFF
TRBV12-3/TRBV12-4,TRBJ1-6,.,medium-sized,TGTGCCAGCAGTTTTCGAGGGGACTCCCTCGGATCACCCCTCCACTTT,CASSFRGDSLGSPLHF
TRBV4-3,TRBJ2-5,TRBD1,.,TGCCCCAGCAGCCAATATTTCCAGGGGGCCGCAGAGACTCAGTACTTC,CPSSQYFQGAAETQYF
TRBV4-2,TRBJ1-2,.,once,TGTGCCAGTAGTCAAGTCTCCAAGGGGTATGGATACACCTTC,CASSQVSKGYGYTF
TRBV11-3,TRBJ2-2,.,.,TGTGACAGCAGCTGGGGGGGCAGATACACCGGGGAACTGTTTTTT,CDSSWGGRYTGELFF
TRBV11-3,TRBJ2-2,.,.,TGTGTCAGCAGTCCCGGGACGGGAGTAATCGGGGAGCTGTTTTTT,CVSSPGTGVIGELFF
TRBV4-3,TRBJ2-7,.,.,TGCACCAGCAGTCAATTCTTCATGGGACCCGAGCAGTACTTC,CTSSQFFMGPEQYF